The sequence of this T cell receptor beta chain was determined in a study of blood T cell repertoires in COVID-19. As for the study in general: The study drew acute and convalescent COVID-19 samples from the United States, Italy and Spain. The analysed material was cDNA or gDNA that came from T cells, B-cell-depleted T cells, or PBMCs.

The CDR3 has 16 residues. In germline, CDR1 is SGDLS, CDR2 YYNGEE. V shed 4 bases, J shed 7 bases, and the junction held 12 bases outside the gene matches. Original processing methods: It was from reference gene primer amplification that nucleated cell counts were estimated. Libraries were prepared by immunoSEQ multiplex PCR; TCRdb keeps only in-frame clonotypes and omits some of them. V and J calls plus clone size are reproduced from that table; the DNA served to infer D and trimming. The sample includes around 250,000 clones, around nine tenths of them seen just once. It was during active infection that Seattle patients were enrolled and then longitudinally followed.

Sequencing used peripheral blood. The TCR originated in a woman aged 70-85 years with COVID-19, enrolled during active disease. This chain joins TRBV9 and TRBJ2-1; 9 bases map to TRBD2. DNA for the CDR3: TGTGCCAGCAGCCCGAGCGGGGGGCTAATTGAGAATGAGCAGTTCTTC. Translated: CASSPSGGLIENEQFF.